These T cell receptor beta chains were read from a single sample in a study of vaccination effects on CD4 cells after COVID-19. Clones were read by immunoSEQ multiplex PCR, and TCRdb kept only the in-frame ones, dropping some. The sample contains roughly 33,000 clones, less than 80% of which appear only once. The antigens these receptors bind are not known. Material: CD4+ T cells from PBMCs cultured with HCoV-OC43 spike peptides, obtained before COVID-19 vaccination. The receptors shown here come from a human donor who received a COVID-19 vaccine. The CDR3 runs from the conserved cysteine through the conserved F or W. D genes are given only for firm matches. Only some rows state a clone size, as once, few, many or a class for expanded clones.

NA TRBJ1-4 TRBV7-9 NA TGTGCCAGCAGCTTAGCTCGGTCAACTAATGAAAAACTGTTTTTT CASSLARSTNEKLFF
NA TRBJ1-2 TRBV9 NA TGTGCCAGCACCTTAGGTGGACGGGGAACTAACTATGGCTACACCTTC CASTLGGRGTNYGYTF
TRBD2 TRBJ2-7 TRBV18 NA TGTGCCAGCTCACCCGGGACTAGCGGGTCCTACTACGAGCAGTACTTC CASSPGTSGSYYEQYF
TRBD1 TRBJ2-7 TRBV7-3 NA TGTGCCAGCAGCTTCTCAGGGGGCGAGCAGTACTTC CASSFSGGEQYF
NA TRBJ1-4 TRBV2 once TGTGCCAGCAGTGAGTTGGACAGTAAACTGTTTTTT CASSELDSKLFF
NA TRBJ1-1 TRBV19 NA TGTGCCAGTAGTATGGGGCGGGCTACTGAAGCTTTCTTT CASSMGRATEAFF
TRBD1 TRBJ2-5 TRBV10-3 once TGTGCCATAGCAGGGACAGGGAAAGAGACCCAGTACTTC CAIAGTGKETQYF
NA TRBJ1-2 TRBV30 once TGTGCCTGGAGTGCCCCGCCGGGGGGATACACCTTC CAWSAPPGGYTF
NA TRBJ1-6 TRBV27 NA TGTGCCAGCAGTTTAGAGCTAAGCTCCTATAATTCACCCCTCCACTTT CASSLELSSYNSPLHF
NA TRBJ1-1 TRBV11-2 NA TGTGCCAGCAGCTTAGGGAGTGGGGGGTACACTGAAGCTTTCTTT CASSLGSGGYTEAFF
NA TRBJ1-2 TRBV7-2 few TGTGCCAGCAGCTTAGAGAAGCCCAAGGACACGTTC CASSLEKPKDTF
TRBD2 TRBJ2-3 TRBV18 NA TGTGCCAGCTCAGCACTGCCCTTTACTAGCGGGAGCACAGATACGCAGTATTTT CASSALPFTSGSTDTQYF
TRBD1 TRBJ1-1 TRBV28 NA TGTGCCAGCAGTCTACTCCGGGGACAGAGCGTTTTCGCTTTCTTT CASSLLRGQSVFAFF
NA TRBJ1-2 TRBV5-1 once TGCGCCAGCAGCTTGTCATGGCAGGGAAGGTCCTATGGCTACACCTTC CASSLSWQGRSYGYTF
TRBD1 TRBJ1-3 TRBV2 NA TGTGCCACCCGACAGGGCATTTCTAGCTCTGGAAACACCATATATTTT CATRQGISSSGNTIYF
NA TRBJ2-3 TRBV7-9 NA TGTGCCAGCAGCCCCAAACTCAGGGCAACAGATACGCAGTATTTT CASSPKLRATDTQYF
TRBD1 TRBJ1-5 TRBV28 NA TGTGCCAGCAGTCGACAGGGGCTGGCTCAGCCCCAGCATTTT CASSRQGLAQPQHF
NA TRBJ2-3 TRBV5-1 NA TGCGCCAGCAGCTTGGAGGCCACAGATACGCAGTATTTT CASSLEATDTQYF
TRBD1 TRBJ1-2 TRBV7-9 NA TGTGCCAGCAGCTCCCGAACAGGGGTCGATGGCTACACCTTC CASSSRTGVDGYTF
NA TRBJ1-1 TRBV5-4 few TGTGCCAGCAGCTTTCAGGGGCGGATGAACACTGAAGCTTTCTTT CASSFQGRMNTEAFF
TRBD2 TRBJ2-1 TRBV27 NA TGTGCCAGCAGTTTCCTACTAGCGGGAGAGCAGTTCTTC CASSFLLAGEQFF
TRBD1 TRBJ2-3 TRBV18 few TGTGCCAGCTCCTCCAGGACAGGGAAAACAGATACGCAGTATTTT CASSSRTGKTDTQYF
NA TRBJ2-5 TRBV7-3 NA TGTGCCAGCAGCTTAAGGGGTCAAGAGACCCAGTACTTC CASSLRGQETQYF
TRBD1 TRBJ2-7 TRBV7-3 NA TGTGCCAGCAGCCAGGGACAGGGACCCTACGAGCAGTACTTC CASSQGQGPYEQYF
NA TRBJ2-3 TRBV7-9 NA TGTGCCAGCAGCTTAGCGCAGGGTTTCACAGATACGCAGTATTTT CASSLAQGFTDTQYF
TRBD2 TRBJ2-6 TRBV4-1 few TGCGCCAGCAGCTTCAGACTAGCGGGAGATACGCCTGGGGCCAACGTCCTGACTTTC CASSFRLAGDTPGANVLTF
NA TRBJ1-1 TRBV18 NA TGTGCCAGCTCACCATCGACAGATGAAGCTTTCTTT CASSPSTDEAFF
TRBD2 TRBJ2-7 TRBV3-1/TRBV3-2 NA TGTGCCAGCAGCCGGACGGGACTAGCGGGGGGGCAATCCTACGAGCAGTACTTC CASSRTGLAGGQSYEQYF
TRBD1 TRBJ1-1 TRBV30 NA TGTGCCTGGACGGACAGGGGATATCACACTGAAGCTTTCTTT CAWTDRGYHTEAFF
TRBD2 TRBJ2-7 TRBV7-8 NA TGTGCCAGCAGCTTCACGACTAGCGGGAAAAAGAGCTCCTACGAGCAGTACTTC CASSFTTSGKKSSYEQYF
NA TRBJ2-3 TRBV7-9 NA TGTGCCAGCAGCTTACTAATGACAGGAAGCACAGATACGCAGTATTTT CASSLLMTGSTDTQYF
NA TRBJ1-4 TRBV5-5 few TGTGCCAGCAGTTCCACTCTGAGGGGCGAGGCGGAAAAACTGTTTTTT CASSSTLRGEAEKLFF
NA TRBJ2-1 TRBV12-5 NA TGTGCTAGTGGTGAGGGTGGTGAGCAGTTCTTC CASGEGGEQFF
NA TRBJ2-3 TRBV5-1 NA TGCGCCAGCAGCTCTCGACTAGTAACAGATACGCAGTATTTT CASSSRLVTDTQYF
TRBD1 TRBJ2-7 TRBV19 NA TGTGCCAGTAAGAGGGACAGGGCCTCCTACGAGCAGTACTTC CASKRDRASYEQYF
NA TRBJ2-3 TRBV9 NA TGTGCCAGCAGTACCTATACAGATACGCAGTATTTT CASSTYTDTQYF
NA TRBJ1-2 TRBV29-1 NA TGCAGCGTTGAAGATATCGCAGGGAACTATGGCTACACCTTC CSVEDIAGNYGYTF
NA TRBJ1-6 TRBV4-2 once TGTGCCAGCAGCCAAGGACGGTTTCGCGGCGATTCACCCCTCCACTTT CASSQGRFRGDSPLHF
TRBD1 TRBJ2-7 TRBV7-9 NA TGTGCCAGCAGCTTAGCGGGACAGATCTCCTACGAGCAGTACTTC CASSLAGQISYEQYF
NA TRBJ2-7 TRBV19 NA TGTGCCAGTAGTATGTGGGGAGCCACCTACGAGCAGTACTTC CASSMWGATYEQYF
NA TRBJ1-5 TRBV18 NA TGTGCCAGCTCACCACAGGGGAGTAGCAATCAGCCCCAGCATTTT CASSPQGSSNQPQHF
NA TRBJ2-1 TRBV7-8 few TGTGCCAGCAGCCCCCGGGGGAACTACAATGAGCAGTTCTTC CASSPRGNYNEQFF
NA TRBJ2-1 TRBV27 NA TGTGCCAGCAGTTTGGGGGGGCTTCGGGATGAGCAGTTCTTC CASSLGGLRDEQFF
NA TRBJ2-1 TRBV29-1 NA TGCAGCGGGCGAGAGTTCCCCTACAATGAGCAGTTCTTC CSGREFPYNEQFF
NA TRBJ2-5 TRBV28 NA TGTGCCAGCAGTCCTCGATTGGTAAGGGGAGAGACCCAGTACTTC CASSPRLVRGETQYF
NA TRBJ1-3 TRBV24-1 NA TGTTTATCCACCAGTTTGAATCGTAGGTGGAGGGCCGGAAACACCATATATTTT CLSTSLNRRWRAGNTIYF
TRBD1 TRBJ2-3 TRBV9 NA TGTGCCAGCAGCGCAACAGGGGGGTTGGGGGTCCCTAGCACAGATACGCAGTATTTT CASSATGGLGVPSTDTQYF
NA TRBJ2-5 TRBV6-4 NA TGTGCCAGCTCAAGGGCCGCGGGGGAGACCCAGTACTTC CASSRAAGETQYF
TRBD1 TRBJ2-7 TRBV7-9 NA TGTGCCAGCAGCTTCAAGGGGGCGTCGCGGGAGCAGTACTTC CASSFKGASREQYF
TRBD1 TRBJ1-3 TRBV28 NA TGTGCCAGCATCTCAGGGGGCACCATCTCTGGAAACACCATATATTTT CASISGGTISGNTIYF